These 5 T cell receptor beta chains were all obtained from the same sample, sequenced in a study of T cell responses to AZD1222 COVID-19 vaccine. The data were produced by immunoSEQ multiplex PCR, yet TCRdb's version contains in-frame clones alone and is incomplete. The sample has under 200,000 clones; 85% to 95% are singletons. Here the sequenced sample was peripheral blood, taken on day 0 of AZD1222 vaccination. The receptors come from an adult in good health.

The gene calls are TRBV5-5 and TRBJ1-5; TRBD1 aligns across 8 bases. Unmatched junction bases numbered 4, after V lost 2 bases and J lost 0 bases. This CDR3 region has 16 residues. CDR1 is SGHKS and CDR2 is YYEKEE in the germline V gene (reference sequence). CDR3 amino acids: CASSFRGLYSNQPQHF. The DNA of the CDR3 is TGTGCCAGCAGCTTCAGGGGGCTATATAGCAATCAGCCCCAGCATTTT.

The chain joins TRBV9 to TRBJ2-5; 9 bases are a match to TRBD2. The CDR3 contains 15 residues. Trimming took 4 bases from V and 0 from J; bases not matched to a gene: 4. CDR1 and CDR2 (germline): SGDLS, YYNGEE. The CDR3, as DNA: TGTGCCAGCAGCCCCCTAGCGGGGTACCAAGAGACCCAGTACTTC. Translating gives CASSPLAGYQETQYF.

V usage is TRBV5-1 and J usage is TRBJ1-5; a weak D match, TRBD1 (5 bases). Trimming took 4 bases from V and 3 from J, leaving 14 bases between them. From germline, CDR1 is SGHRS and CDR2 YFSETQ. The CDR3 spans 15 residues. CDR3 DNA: TGCGCCAGCAGCCCGGATGAGGGGTTCAATCAGCCCCAGCATTTT. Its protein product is CASSPDEGFNQPQHF.

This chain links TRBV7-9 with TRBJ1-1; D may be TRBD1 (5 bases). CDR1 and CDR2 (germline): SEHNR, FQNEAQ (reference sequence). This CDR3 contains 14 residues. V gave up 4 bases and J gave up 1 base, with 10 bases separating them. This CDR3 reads CASSYGQGNTEAFF. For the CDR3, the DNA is TGTGCCAGCAGCTACGGACAAGGGAACACTGAAGCTTTCTTT.

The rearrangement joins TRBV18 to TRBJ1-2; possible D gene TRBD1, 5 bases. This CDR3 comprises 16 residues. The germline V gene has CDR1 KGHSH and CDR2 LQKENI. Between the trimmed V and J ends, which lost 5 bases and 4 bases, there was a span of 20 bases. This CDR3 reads CASSYQGTGSGYGYTF. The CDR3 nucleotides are TGTGCCAGCTCATACCAAGGGACCGGGAGTGGCTATGGCTACACCTTC. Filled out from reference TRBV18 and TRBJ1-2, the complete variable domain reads NAGVMQNPRHLVRRRGQEARLRCSPMKGHSHVYWYRQLPEEGLKFMVYLQKENIIDESGMPKERFSAEFPKEGPSILRIQQVVRGDSAAYFCASSYQGTGSGYGYTFGSGTRLTVV.